The present entry profiles one TCR beta chain with its context. Its antigen is unknown. This CDR3 is built from 13 residues. CDR1 and CDR2 from the germline V gene are MDHEN and SYDVKM. PCR used 60 Vbeta primers and 13 Jbeta primers. Profiled with immunoSEQ multiplex PCR; TCRdb holds only in-frame clones, not every one. Among about 150,000 clones listed, approximately 80% were seen once. The source of the sample is a study of cytomegalovirus exposure and HLA in healthy donors. Regarding the study as a whole: TCR beta chain V- and J-gene trimming was linked, in a later analysis, to a missense variant in DCLRE1C. The study flagged roughly 160 TCR beta chains as cytomegalovirus-associated. Other equally common chains were less clonally expanded than HLA-associated TCR beta chains, a later analysis showed. Fewer N-insertions (relative to the roughly 660-donor mean) were reportedly seen in an Asian-associated ancestry cluster in a later analysis.

Sequenced: PBMCs. The receptor comes from a middle-aged woman in good health and CMV-seropositive. The chain links TRBV28 to TRBJ2-5; D not certain. With the DNA end fitting TRBJ2-7 better, the J assignment may be wrong. CDR3 in amino acids: CASSFWRAYEQYF. The CDR3 bases are TGTGCCAGCAGTTTCTGGAGAGCCTACGAGCAGTACTTC.